This T cell receptor (beta chain) was profiled in a study of OX40 agonist ivuxolimab in advanced cancers. Using immunoSEQ multiplex PCR, the repertoire was profiled, and TCRdb retains in-frame clones only, with some absent. The sample lists about 100,000 clones, about 96% occurring once. This CDR3 contains 16 residues. Germline loops: CDR1 MDHEN, CDR2 SYDVKM. The ends lost 5 bases at V and 8 bases at J; junction bases unmatched: 10. The V gene is TRBV28, the J gene TRBJ2-1; 12 nucleotides agree with TRBD2. The origin of this receptor is an adult with an advanced solid tumor such as melanoma, head and neck, liver or kidney cancer. The sequenced sample was CD4+ or CD8+ T cells sorted from blood, obtained in a trial of the OX40 agonist ivuxolimab. CDR3 region: CASSPGASGREYEQFF. In nucleotides, the CDR3 is TGTGCCAGCAGTCCAGGTGCTAGCGGGAGGGAATATGAGCAGTTCTTC.